What follows are 27 T cell receptor beta chains derived from one specimen sequenced in a study of CD8 T cells in Susac syndrome. RNA in amounts of about 0.5 to 1 ug was reverse transcribed with random hexamers. TCRdb passed the immunoSEQ multiplex PCR reads through MiXCR, listing each CDR3 protein once. The sample includes 200,000 to 250,000 distinct CDR3 sequences, 94% seen only once; the top ten take over 0.15%. Sample: CD4+ T cells from PBMCs. Every receptor here comes from a human donor with Susac syndrome.

This chain connects TRBV19 to TRBJ1-6; D gene unclear. The CDR3 loop spans 14 amino acids. Per germline, CDR1 LNHDA and CDR2 SQIVND (reference sequence). With 5 bases removed from V and 7 bases from J, the gap between germline ends came to 12 bases. DNA of the CDR3: TGTGCCAGTAGTTCACGAGGACCGAATTCACCCCTCCACTTT. Translating gives CASSSRGPNSPLHF.

This chain uses TRBV20-1 with TRBJ1-2; the D is unclear. Germline V gene lookup returns CDR1 DFQATT and CDR2 SNEGSKA (reference sequence). The CDR3 loop spans 14 amino acids. The germline V and J ends were trimmed by 3 bases and 0 bases, with 11 bases remaining between them. DNA of the CDR3: TGCAGTGCTAGCCGTTTGACGGCTAACTATGGCTACACCTTC. This encodes CSASRLTANYGYTF.

The chain employs TRBV28 and TRBJ1-2; possibly TRBD1 for D (5 bases). CDR3 size: 14 residues. Trimming removed 5 bases at V and 13 bases at J, with 23 bases between. CDR1 and CDR2 (germline): MDHEN, SYDVKM. The CDR3 loop reads CASSPLQGPATSTF. The CDR3 DNA sequence: TGTGCCAGCAGTCCCCTCCAGGGACCCGCCACCTCCACCTTC.

This clonotype was seen only once. Written as DNA, the CDR3 is TGCAGTGCTAGATCGATAGCGCGCGAGCAGTTCTTC. Protein: CSARSIAREQFF. The chain recombines TRBV20-1 with TRBJ2-1, with D maybe TRBD2 (5 bases). CDR1 is DFQATT, CDR2 SNEGSKA, per germline (reference sequence). V lost 2 bases, J lost 10 bases, and 12 bases lay in between. CDR3 size: 12 residues.

CDR3 sequence (DNA): TGTGCCAGCAGCTTAGGAGGGACGGACTACAATGAGCAGTTCTTC. Translated: CASSLGGTDYNEQFF. The chain has TRBV7-2 and TRBJ2-1; D is possibly TRBD1 or TRBD2 (5 bases each). The CDR3 has 15 amino acids. V dropped 1 base and J dropped 3 bases, with 10 bases sitting between them. The germline CDR1 and CDR2 sequences are SGHTA and FQGNSA.

V and J are TRBV30 and TRBJ1-1; D perhaps matches TRBD1 (6 bases). This CDR3 has 14 amino acids. Germline V gene sequence: CDR1 GTSNPN, CDR2 SVGIG (reference sequence). The germline V and J ends were trimmed by 3 bases and 2 bases, with 13 bases remaining between them. The CDR3 region is CAWSRDILNTEAFF. The CDR3 DNA sequence: TGTGCCTGGAGCCGGGACATTTTAAACACTGAAGCTTTCTTT.

The chain joins TRBV29-1 to TRBJ2-6, with TRBD1 identical over 11 bases. Per germline, CDR1 SQVTM and CDR2 ANQGSEA. V shed 3 bases and J 2 bases; nucleotides not matched to a gene: 6. The CDR3 runs to 17 residues. The CDR3 here is CSVEEVGQGAGANVLTF. DNA of the CDR3: TGCAGCGTTGAGGAAGTGGGACAGGGGGCTGGGGCCAACGTCCTGACTTTC.

The rearrangement joins TRBV2 to TRBJ2-1; D may be TRBD1 (7 bases). Trimming pared 5 bases from V and 7 bases from J, leaving 18 bases between. Germline CDR1 reads SNHLY; CDR2 reads FYNNEI. This CDR3 spans 15 amino acids. CDR3 sequence (DNA): TGTGCCAGCAGTCCCGACAGGGCTGGGGGGAATGAGCAGTTCTTC. Translating it yields CASSPDRAGGNEQFF.

The V call is TRBV6-5, the J call TRBJ1-4; 8 nucleotides agree with TRBD1. This CDR3 comprises 15 residues. From germline, CDR1 is MNHEY and CDR2 SVGAGI. V was clipped by 5 bases and J by 6 bases; unmatched bases: 8. DNA of the CDR3: TGTGCCAGCAGTGCCGGGACAGGTCTGGATGAAAAACTGTTTTTT. This gives the protein CASSAGTGLDEKLFF.

The J gene is TRBJ2-7, the V gene TRBV9, with D tentatively TRBD1 (5 bases). From germline, CDR1 is SGDLS and CDR2 YYNGEE. The V end lost 0 bases, the J end lost 6 bases, and 13 bases lay between the germline ends. The CDR3 loop spans 14 amino acids. The CDR3 DNA is TGTGCCAGCAGCGTAGAGTCAGGGTGGGGCGAGCAGTACTTC. Protein: CASSVESGWGEQYF.

The gene calls are TRBV5-1 and TRBJ2-1, with 8 positions matching TRBD2. Germline values: CDR1 SGHRS, CDR2 YFSETQ. The V and J ends lost 1 base and 6 bases, in that order; junction bases with no gene match: 6. The CDR3 totals 15 residues. CDR3 sequence: CASSLNGGAPNEQFF. The DNA of the CDR3 is TGCGCCAGCAGCTTGAACGGGGGGGCTCCCAATGAGCAGTTCTTC.

The J gene is TRBJ1-5, the V gene TRBV12-3 or TRBV12-4; 11 nucleotides align to TRBD1. V lost 6 bases and J lost 6; bases outside the gene matches: 7. The CDR3 totals 15 residues. The CDR3 nucleotides are TGTGCCAGCAGCAGGACAGGGGGCGCAGGTCAGCCCCAGCATTTT. Amino acids: CASSRTGGAGQPQHF.

This rearrangement joins TRBV3-1 to TRBJ2-4, with a weak D call TRBD2 (5 bases). The CDR3 extends over 14 amino acids. The ends were cut back, 2 bases at V and 2 bases at J, with 7 bases in the middle. CDR1 is LGHDT and CDR2 is YNNKEL in the germline V gene (reference sequence). DNA of the CDR3: TGTGCCAGCAGCCAATGGAGGACCAAAAACATTCAGTACTTC. Encoded protein: CASSQWRTKNIQYF.

This clonotype has a single count. V and J are TRBV4-3 and TRBJ2-7; D unresolved. Germline V gives CDR1 LGHNA, CDR2 YSLEER. The CDR3 is made up of 15 amino acids. Deletions cut 5 bases from V and 2 bases from J, with 16 bases between. The CDR3 loop reads CASSSQADVAYEQYF. Written as DNA, the CDR3 is TGCGCCAGCAGCAGCCAGGCGGACGTTGCCTACGAGCAGTACTTC.

CDR3 sequence: CSVEADSGGTYNEQFF. CDR3 bases: TGCAGCGTTGAAGCCGATAGCGGGGGTACCTACAATGAGCAGTTCTTC. This chain links TRBV29-1 with TRBJ2-1; 9 bases fit TRBD2. The trim removed 1 base at V and 2 bases at J, leaving 6 bases unmatched. CDR3 length: 16 amino acids. CDR1 SQVTM and CDR2 ANQGSEA come from the germline V gene.

This clonotype was detected only once. This chain joins TRBV7-6 and TRBJ2-3; TRBD1 matches 9 bases. Trimming took 4 bases from V and 4 from J; bases not matched to a gene: 9. The CDR3 contains 16 residues. Germline CDR1 reads SGHVS; CDR2 reads FNYEAQ. CDR3 bases: TGTGCCAGCAGCTCCACAGGGGGCGCCCACCCAGATACGCAGTATTTT. It codes for CASSSTGGAHPDTQYF. The whole variable domain, filled in from reference TRBV7-6 and TRBJ2-3, reads GAGVSQSPRYKVTKRGQDVALRCDPISGHVSLYWYRQALGQGPEFLTYFNYEAQQDKSGLPNDRFSAERPEGSISTLTIQRTEQRDSAMYRCASSSTGGAHPDTQYFGPGTRLTVL.

V usage is TRBV11-2 and J usage is TRBJ1-2, with D hard to call. Germline V gives CDR1 SGHAT, CDR2 FQNNGV. The CDR3 totals 14 residues. The germline V and J ends were trimmed by 2 bases and 2 bases, with 9 bases remaining between them. CDR3 in amino acids: CASSLNTQNYGYTF. CDR3 coding DNA: TGTGCCAGCAGCTTAAACACCCAAAACTATGGCTACACCTTC. Full variable domain (rest looked up from reference TRBV11-2 and TRBJ1-2): EAGVAQSPRYKIIEKRQSVAFWCNPISGHATLYWYQQILGQGPKLLIQFQNNGVVDDSQLPKDRFSAERLKGVDSTLKIQPAKLEDSAVYLCASSLNTQNYGYTFGSGTRLTVV.

The chain couples TRBV4-3 to TRBJ2-2; D ambiguous. The CDR3 sequence is 14 residues long. CDR1 LGHNA and CDR2 YSLEER come from the germline V gene. V dropped 0 bases and J dropped 6 bases, with 8 bases sitting between them. As DNA, the CDR3 is TGCGCCAGCAGCCAAGATCGTTCGCCCGGGGAGCTGTTTTTT. Protein sequence: CASSQDRSPGELFF.

The V gene is TRBV12-3 or TRBV12-4, the J gene TRBJ2-1, with TRBD2 identical over 8 bases. Trimming cost V 2 bases and J 4 bases; bases outside gene matches: 4. This CDR3 has 15 amino acids. The CDR3 loop is CASSLLGGVYNEQFF. CDR3 nucleotide sequence: TGTGCCAGCAGTTTACTCGGGGGGGTATACAATGAGCAGTTCTTC.

The chain links TRBV6-2 or TRBV6-3 to TRBJ2-5; 8 bases agree with TRBD1. CDR1 is MNHEY, CDR2 SVGEGT, per germline. Trimming at V came to 7 bases and at J to 1 base, leaving 8 bases not matched to a gene. CDR3 length equals 15 residues. The CDR3 DNA reads TGTGCCAGCAAGAAAAGGACAGGGCTCCAAGAGACCCAGTACTTC. This sequence encodes CASKKRTGLQETQYF.

The V and J genes are TRBV12-3 or TRBV12-4 and TRBJ1-2; D not certain. V was clipped by 6 bases and J by 6 bases, with 17 bases between them. This CDR3 contains 14 residues. CDR3 nucleotide sequence: TGTGCCAGCAGGCTTCCCGGCGCACTAAATGGCTACACCTTC. Translation gives CASRLPGALNGYTF.

J is TRBJ2-3 and V is TRBV6-2 or TRBV6-3; 8 nucleotides align to TRBD2. Germline V CDR1 and CDR2: MNHEY, SVGEGT. J gave up 1 base and V 4 bases, and 4 bases lay outside the gene matches. This CDR3 is built from 15 residues. The CDR3 loop is CASSFPSGRTDTQYF. CDR3 DNA: TGTGCCAGCAGTTTCCCTAGCGGGCGCACAGATACGCAGTATTTT.

The gene calls are TRBV20-1 and TRBJ2-3, with D perhaps TRBD2 (6 bases). The CDR3 totals 15 residues. V dropped 3 bases and J dropped 6 bases, with 19 bases sitting between them. The germline gives CDR1 DFQATT, CDR2 SNEGSKA (reference sequence). CDR3 in DNA: TGCAGTGCTAGGGGCGCGACGGGGGAAGCTGATACGCAGTATTTT. Its translation is CSARGATGEADTQYF.

The chain links TRBV2 to TRBJ1-1; weak D call: TRBD1 (5 bases). CDR1 and CDR2 (germline): SNHLY, FYNNEI. The V and J ends lost 2 bases and 0 bases respectively, with 7 bases between them. The CDR3 has 14 residues. CDR3 sequence reads: CASSEQGVNTEAFF. The CDR3 coding sequence is TGTGCCAGCAGTGAACAGGGAGTGAACACTGAAGCTTTCTTT.

This sequence joins TRBV3-1 and TRBJ1-1; the match to TRBD1 covers 8 bases. Germline assignment: CDR1 LGHDT and CDR2 YNNKEL (reference sequence). The CDR3 is 15 residues long. V trimming: 4 bases; J trimming: 1 base; junction bases outside the gene matches: 5. The CDR3 DNA sequence: TGTGCCAGCAGCCCCTCCGGGACAGGGAACACTGAAGCTTTCTTT. It is translated as CASSPSGTGNTEAFF. Full variable domain (missing parts from reference TRBV3-1 and TRBJ1-1): DTAVSQTPKYLVTQMGNDKSIKCEQNLGHDTMYWYKQDSKKFLKIMFSYNNKELIINETVPNRFSPKSPDKAHLNLHINSLELGDSAVYFCASSPSGTGNTEAFFGQGTRLTVV.

This clonotype was observed a single time. The chain employs TRBV5-4 and TRBJ1-2; the D gene is possibly TRBD1 (5 bases). The CDR3 is made up of 13 amino acids. The germline V and J ends were trimmed by 4 bases and 4 bases, with 11 bases remaining between them. The germline CDR1 and CDR2 sequences are SGHNT and YYREEE (reference sequence). CDR3: CASSLDGTYGYTF. In nucleotides, the CDR3 is TGTGCCAGCAGCCTGGACGGGACCTATGGCTACACCTTC.

The V gene is TRBV10-3, the J gene TRBJ2-5, with 15 bases that match TRBD2. With V trimmed by 0 bases and J by 2 bases, 1 base remained unmatched. This CDR3 comprises 17 residues. The germline V gene has CDR1 ENHRY and CDR2 SYGVKD. The CDR3 DNA sequence: TGTGCCATCAGTGAGTCGGGACTAGCGGGGGGACAAGAGACCCAGTACTTC. Its translation: CAISESGLAGGQETQYF.